This T cell receptor beta chain was captured by sequencing in a study of T-cell reconstitution after alpha-beta-depleted transplantation in children. There are a few counts of this clonotype. Its target is unknown. Molecular barcoding with unique molecular identifiers was used for the TCRbeta library. TCRdb processed the PCR reads anew with MiXCR; each CDR3 protein has one entry. This table holds about 600,000 distinct CDR3 sequences, 10% to 15% found once. Notes on the study in general: One year post-transplant, T-cell counts and diversity were largely derived from T cells produced anew.

The CDR3 has 14 residues. Germline V gene data show CDR1 as MNHNS and CDR2 as SASEGT. The V gene lost 7 bases and the J gene lost 2 bases, with 13 bases spanning the gap. The TCR comes from a male patient younger than 18 who had a stem cell transplant for acute myeloid leukemia, so the T cells may come from the graft donor. This specimen consisted of PBMCs, mostly from graft donor cells, obtained 360 days after TCRalphabeta/CD19-depleted stem cell transplant. The gene calls are TRBV6-1 and TRBJ2-3; maybe TRBD2 (6 bases). The CDR3 loop is CASKSLATTDTQYF. In nucleotides, the CDR3 is TGTGCCAGCAAGTCTCTAGCGACCACAGATACGCAGTATTTT.